The clone carrying this T cell receptor (beta chain) was recorded a few times. The data belong to a study of Ad26.COV2.S vaccination and SARS-CoV-2 variants. Study overall: Intramuscularly, Ad26.COV2.S was given either once or twice, 56 days apart.

Measured with immunoSEQ multiplex PCR; TCRdb has only the in-frame clones, and not every one. This sample has about 350,000 clones, with about 89% found just once. Treatment here: 15 to 20 received Ad26.COV2.S at low or high dose, single or two shots; roughly five received placebo; per-sample allocation not given. After the first vaccine or placebo injection, samples were drawn on day 63. The CDR3 runs to 12 residues. Trimming took off 2 bases at V and 0 bases at J, with 1 base between the two ends. This TCR was sampled from a person aged 18 to 59 who received the Ad26.COV2.S COVID-19 vaccine or a placebo. The genes are TRBV12-3 or TRBV12-4 and TRBJ2-5; D call uncertain. The sequencing used peripheral blood, collected in a trial of Ad26.COV2.S vaccine versus placebo. The CDR3 DNA is TGTGCCAGCAGTTTAAACCAAGAGACCCAGTACTTC. This gives the protein CASSLNQETQYF.